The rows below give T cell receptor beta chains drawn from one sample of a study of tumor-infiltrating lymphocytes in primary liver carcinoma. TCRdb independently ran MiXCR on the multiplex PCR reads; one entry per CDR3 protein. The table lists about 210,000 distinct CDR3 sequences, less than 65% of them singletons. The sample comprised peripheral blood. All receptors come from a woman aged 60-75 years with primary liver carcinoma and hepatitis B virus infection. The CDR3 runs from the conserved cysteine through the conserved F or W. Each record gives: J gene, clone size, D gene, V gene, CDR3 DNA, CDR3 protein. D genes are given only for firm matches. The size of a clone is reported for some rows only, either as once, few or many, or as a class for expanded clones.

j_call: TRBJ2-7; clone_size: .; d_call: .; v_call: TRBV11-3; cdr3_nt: TGTGCCAGCAACTCGGCCGGGAGCTTCTACGAGCAGTACTTC; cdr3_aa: CASNSAGSFYEQYF
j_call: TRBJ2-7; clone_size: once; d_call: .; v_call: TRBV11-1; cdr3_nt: TGTGCCAGCAGTTTAGCGGACGAACGCTACGTGCATTACTTC; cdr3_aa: CASSLADERYVHYF
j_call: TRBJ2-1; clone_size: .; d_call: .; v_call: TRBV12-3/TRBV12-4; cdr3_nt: TGTGCCAGCACCCCATGGGCGGGTCGAGGCTATGAGCAGTTCTTC; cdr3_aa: CASTPWAGRGYEQFF
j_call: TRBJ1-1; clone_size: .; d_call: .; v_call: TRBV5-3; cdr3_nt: TGTGCCAGAAGCTGCAGGGAGGACACTGAAGCTTTCTTT; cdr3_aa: CARSCREDTEAFF
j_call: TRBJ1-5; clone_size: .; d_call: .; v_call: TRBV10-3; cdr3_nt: TGTGCCATCAGTGATGGACTAGCGGGAAGCACAGATACGCAGCATTTT; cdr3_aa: CAISDGLAGSTDTQHF
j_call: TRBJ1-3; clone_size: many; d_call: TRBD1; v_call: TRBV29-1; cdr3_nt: TGCAGCGTTGAGCCCCAGGACAGGGAGTCGTCTGGAAACACCATATATTTT; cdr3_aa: CSVEPQDRESSGNTIYF
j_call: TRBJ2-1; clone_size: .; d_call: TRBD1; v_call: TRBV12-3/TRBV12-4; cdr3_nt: TGTGCCAGCAGGTTAGACAGGGCCCACAATGAGCAGCTCTTC; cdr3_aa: CASRLDRAHNEQLF
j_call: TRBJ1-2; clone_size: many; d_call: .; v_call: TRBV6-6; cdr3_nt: TGTGCCAGCAGTTACAGGGTTCTCTATGGCTACACCTTC; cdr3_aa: CASSYRVLYGYTF
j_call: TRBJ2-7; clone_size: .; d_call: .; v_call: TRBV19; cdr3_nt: TGTGCCAGTAGTAACCCCGGGATGTTACGCTACGAGCAGTACTTC; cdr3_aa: CASSNPGMLRYEQYF
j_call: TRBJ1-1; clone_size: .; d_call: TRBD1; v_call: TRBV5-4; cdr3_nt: TGTGGCAGCAGCTCGGACAACAGGGGAAGTACTGAAGCTTTCTTT; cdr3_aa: CGSSSDNRGSTEAFF
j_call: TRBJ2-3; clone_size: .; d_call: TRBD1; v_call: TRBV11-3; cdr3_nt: TGTGCCAGCAACTTAGACCCAGGGACAGATACGCAATATTTT; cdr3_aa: CASNLDPGTDTQYF
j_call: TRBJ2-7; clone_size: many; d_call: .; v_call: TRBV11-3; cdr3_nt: TGTGCCAGCAGCCCTATGGCCACGAGGGTCGACGAGCAGTACTTC; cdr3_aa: CASSPMATRVDEQYF
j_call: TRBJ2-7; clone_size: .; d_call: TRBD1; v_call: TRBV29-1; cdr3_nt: TGCAGCGTTAGGGAGACAGGGGCCTACGAGCAGTACTTC; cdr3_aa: CSVRETGAYEQYF
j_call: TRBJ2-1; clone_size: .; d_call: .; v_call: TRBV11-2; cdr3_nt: TGTGCCAGCAGCTTAGGTTGGCGCCTGCTGAGCGATGTGCAGTTCTTC; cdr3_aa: CASSLGWRLLSDVQFF
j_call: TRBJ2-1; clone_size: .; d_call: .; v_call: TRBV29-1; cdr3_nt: TGCAGCGTTGATGACGGGATTGTCATGGGGAATGAGCACTTCTTC; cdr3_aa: CSVDDGIVMGNEHFF
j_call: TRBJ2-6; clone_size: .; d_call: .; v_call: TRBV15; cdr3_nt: TGTGCCACCAGCAGGGCCGGCTCTGGGGCCAACGTCCTGACTTTC; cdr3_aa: CATSRAGSGANVLTF
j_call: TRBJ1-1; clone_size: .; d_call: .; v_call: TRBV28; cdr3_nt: TGTGCCGGCAGTCTCCCCAACCCGAACACTGAAGCTTTCTTT; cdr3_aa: CAGSLPNPNTEAFF
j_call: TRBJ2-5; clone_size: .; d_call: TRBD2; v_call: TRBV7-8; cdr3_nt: TGTGCCAGCAGCCCCGGACTAGGACGTCAAGAGACCCAGTACTTC; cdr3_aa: CASSPGLGRQETQYF
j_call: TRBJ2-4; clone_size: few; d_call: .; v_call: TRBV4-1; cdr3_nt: TGCGCCAGCAGCCAAGAGATGGGGTCCAAAAACATTCAGTACTTC; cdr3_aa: CASSQEMGSKNIQYF
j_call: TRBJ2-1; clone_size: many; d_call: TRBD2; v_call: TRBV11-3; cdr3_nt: TGTGCCAGCAGCGTAGCCGGTGCGGGAGGATGGAACAATGAGCAGTTCTTC; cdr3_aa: CASSVAGAGGWNNEQFF
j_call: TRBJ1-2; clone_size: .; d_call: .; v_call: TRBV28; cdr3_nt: TGTACCAGCAGTTTACAGGGAAAGGGCTACACCTTC; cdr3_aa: CTSSLQGKGYTF
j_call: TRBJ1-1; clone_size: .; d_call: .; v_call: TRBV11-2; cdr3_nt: TGTGCCAGCAGCGTACACGGGGGACATAGCACTGATGCTTTCTTT; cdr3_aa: CASSVHGGHSTDAFF
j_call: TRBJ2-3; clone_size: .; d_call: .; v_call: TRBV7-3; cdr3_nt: TGTGCCAGTAGCTCCTCTAGAGGGACCACGCAGTATTTT; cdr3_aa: CASSSSRGTTQYF
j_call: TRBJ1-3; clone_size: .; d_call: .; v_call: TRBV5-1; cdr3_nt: TGCGCCAGCAGCTTGGGGCACACCATATATTTT; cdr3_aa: CASSLGHTIYF
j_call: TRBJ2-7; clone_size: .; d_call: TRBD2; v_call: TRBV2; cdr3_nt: TGTGCCAGCAGCCTTACTAGCGGGAACTCCTACGAGCAGTACTTC; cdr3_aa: CASSLTSGNSYEQYF
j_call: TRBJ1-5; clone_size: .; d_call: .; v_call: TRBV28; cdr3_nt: TGTGCCAGCATCCCGCGAGGGTTTCATGATCAGCCCCAGCATTTT; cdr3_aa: CASIPRGFHDQPQHF
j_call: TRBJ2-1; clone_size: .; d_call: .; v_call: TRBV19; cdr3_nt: TGTGCCAGTAATAAGTGGGGGAACCTTCACAATGAGCAGTTCTTC; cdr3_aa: CASNKWGNLHNEQFF
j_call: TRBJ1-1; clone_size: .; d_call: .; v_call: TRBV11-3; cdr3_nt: TGTGCCAGCAGCTTAGGTTCCCAGGGGAAGACTGAAGCCTTCTTT; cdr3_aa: CASSLGSQGKTEAFF
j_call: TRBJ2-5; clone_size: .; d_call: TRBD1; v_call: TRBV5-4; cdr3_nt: TGTGCCAGCAGCTTCTCACAGGGGGAGACCCAGTACTTC; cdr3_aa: CASSFSQGETQYF
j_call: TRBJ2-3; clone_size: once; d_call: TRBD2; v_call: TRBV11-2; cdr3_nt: TGTACCAGCAGCTTAGGGGTGGCCCTAGCGGGCGAAGACACAGATACGCAGTATTTT; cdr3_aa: CTSSLGVALAGEDTDTQYF
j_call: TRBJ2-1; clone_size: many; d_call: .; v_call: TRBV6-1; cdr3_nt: TGTGCCAGCAGCCGGCCTCGCAGCTCGTCCTACAATGAGCAGTTCTTC; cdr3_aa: CASSRPRSSSYNEQFF
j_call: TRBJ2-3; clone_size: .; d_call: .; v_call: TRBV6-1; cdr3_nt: TGCGCCAGCCGGGGAGGGGGGCGCGCAGATACGCGGTATTTT; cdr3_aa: CASRGGGRADTRYF
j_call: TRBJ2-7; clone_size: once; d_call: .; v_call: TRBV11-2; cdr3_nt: TGTGCCGGCAGCTTAGGGCAGAGGATATTGGACGAACAGTACTTC; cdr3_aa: CAGSLGQRILDEQYF
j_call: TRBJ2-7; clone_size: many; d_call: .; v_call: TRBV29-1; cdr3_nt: TGCAGCGGTGGGAGCTCCTACGAGCAGTACTTC; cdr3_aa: CSGGSSYEQYF
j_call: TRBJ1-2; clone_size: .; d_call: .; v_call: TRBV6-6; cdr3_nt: TGTGCCAGCAGTTCTCGGGTAAACTATGACTACACCTTC; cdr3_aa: CASSSRVNYDYTF
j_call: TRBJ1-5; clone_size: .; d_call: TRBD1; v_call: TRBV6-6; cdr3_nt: TGTGCCAGCCTCCGGGACAGCATTCAGCCCCAGCATTTT; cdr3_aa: CASLRDSIQPQHF
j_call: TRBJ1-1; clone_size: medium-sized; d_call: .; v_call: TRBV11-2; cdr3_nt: TGTGCCAGCAGCTTAGAGGCAGCGACTGAAGCTTTCTTT; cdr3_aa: CASSLEAATEAFF
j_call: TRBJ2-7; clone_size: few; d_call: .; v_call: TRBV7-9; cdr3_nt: TGTGCCAGCAGCTCAGGACTAGAGCAGTACTTC; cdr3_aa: CASSSGLEQYF
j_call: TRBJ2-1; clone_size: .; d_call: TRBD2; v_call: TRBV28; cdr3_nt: TGTGCCAGCCGAAGAAGGACTAGCGGGCCGTCCAACAATGAGCAGTTGTTC; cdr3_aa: CASRRRTSGPSNNEQLF
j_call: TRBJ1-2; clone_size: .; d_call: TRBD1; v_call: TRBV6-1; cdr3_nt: TGTGCCAGCAACGAAGCGGGACCGGGACAGGGGGTTAATGGCTACACCTTC; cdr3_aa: CASNEAGPGQGVNGYTF
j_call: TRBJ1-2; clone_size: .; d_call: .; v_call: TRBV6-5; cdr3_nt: TGCGCCAGCAGTTACTCGGGATCGCCCTATGGCTACACCTTC; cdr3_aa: CASSYSGSPYGYTF
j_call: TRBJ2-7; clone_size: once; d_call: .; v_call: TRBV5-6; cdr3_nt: TGTGCCAGCTCCCAAGCGAGCTCCTACGGGCAGTATTTC; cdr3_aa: CASSQASSYGQYF
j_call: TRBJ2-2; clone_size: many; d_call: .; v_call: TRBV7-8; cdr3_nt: TGTGCCAGCAGCACCCGGACAGTGAACACCGGGGAGCTGTTTTTT; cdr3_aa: CASSTRTVNTGELFF
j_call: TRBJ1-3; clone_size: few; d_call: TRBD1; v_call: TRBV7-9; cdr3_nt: TGTGCCAGCAGCGGCCAATCCGGGACAGCTGGAAACACCATATATTTT; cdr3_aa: CASSGQSGTAGNTIYF
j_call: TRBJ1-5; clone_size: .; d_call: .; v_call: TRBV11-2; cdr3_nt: TGTGCCAGCAGCTTTTCCGTAGGCAAGCAGCCCCAGCATTTT; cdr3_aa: CASSFSVGKQPQHF
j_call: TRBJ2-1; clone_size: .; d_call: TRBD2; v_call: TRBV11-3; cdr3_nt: TGTGCCAGCAGCGGGTCCTCCCTAGCGGGAACTACAGATGAGCAGATCTTC; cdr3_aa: CASSGSSLAGTTDEQIF
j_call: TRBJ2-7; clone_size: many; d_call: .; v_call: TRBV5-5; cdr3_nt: TGTGCCAGCAGCTCCCAAAGACAGCATTACGAGCAGTACTTC; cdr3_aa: CASSSQRQHYEQYF
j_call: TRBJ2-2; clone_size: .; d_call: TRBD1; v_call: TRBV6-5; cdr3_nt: TGTGCCGGCAGTACCTACAGGGGGCTCACCAGGGAGCTGTTTTTT; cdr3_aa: CAGSTYRGLTRELFF
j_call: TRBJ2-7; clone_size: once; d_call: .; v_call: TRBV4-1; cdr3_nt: TGCGCCAGCAGCCAAATCACCTTGGCTGAGCAGTACTTC; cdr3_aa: CASSQITLAEQYF
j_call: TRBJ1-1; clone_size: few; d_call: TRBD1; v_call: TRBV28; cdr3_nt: TGTGCCAGCAGTTTCGTTACCGGTCCAGCCGGGACAGGGGTGACTGAAGCTTTCTTT; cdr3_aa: CASSFVTGPAGTGVTEAFF
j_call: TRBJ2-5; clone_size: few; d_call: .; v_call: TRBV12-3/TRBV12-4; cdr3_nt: TGTGCCAGCAAAATGACACAGGGAGTTTGGGAGACCCAGTACTTC; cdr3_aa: CASKMTQGVWETQYF
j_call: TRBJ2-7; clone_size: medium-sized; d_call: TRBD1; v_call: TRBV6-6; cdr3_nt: TGTGCCAGCAGTCAGACAGGGACCTACGAGCAGTACTTC; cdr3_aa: CASSQTGTYEQYF
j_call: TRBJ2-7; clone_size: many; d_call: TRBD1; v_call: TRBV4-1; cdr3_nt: TGCGCCAGCAGCCAAGAAGACAGGGGCGGATACGAGCAGTACTTC; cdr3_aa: CASSQEDRGGYEQYF
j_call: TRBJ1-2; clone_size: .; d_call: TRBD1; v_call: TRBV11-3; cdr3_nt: TGTGCCTGCAGCTCCGAGCGGGACAGATGGGGCTACACCTTC; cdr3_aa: CACSSERDRWGYTF
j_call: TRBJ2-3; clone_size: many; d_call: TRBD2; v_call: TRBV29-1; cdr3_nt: TGCAGCGCGAGGGGTAAGGCTAGCGGGAGCACAGATACGCAGTATTTT; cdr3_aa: CSARGKASGSTDTQYF